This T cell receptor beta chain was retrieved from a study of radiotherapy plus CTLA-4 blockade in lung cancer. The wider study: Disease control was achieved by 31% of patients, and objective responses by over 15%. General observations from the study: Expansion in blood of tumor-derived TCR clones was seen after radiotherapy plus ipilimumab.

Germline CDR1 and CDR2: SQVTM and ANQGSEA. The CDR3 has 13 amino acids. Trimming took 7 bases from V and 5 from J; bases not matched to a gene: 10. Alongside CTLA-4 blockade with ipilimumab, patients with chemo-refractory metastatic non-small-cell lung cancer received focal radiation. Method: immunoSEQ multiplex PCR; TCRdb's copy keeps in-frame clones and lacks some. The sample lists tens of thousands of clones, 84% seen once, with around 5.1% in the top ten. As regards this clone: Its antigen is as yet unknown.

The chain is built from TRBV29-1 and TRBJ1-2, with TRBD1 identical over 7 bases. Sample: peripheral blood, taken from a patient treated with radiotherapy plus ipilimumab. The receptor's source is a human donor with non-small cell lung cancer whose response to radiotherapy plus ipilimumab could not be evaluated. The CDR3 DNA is TGCAGCGCTCAGGACAGGAGTTCTTATGGCTACACCTTC. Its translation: CSAQDRSSYGYTF.